This is a list of T cell receptor beta chains from one sample in a study of human T cells and chemical hapten exposure. TCRdb reprocessed the RACE reads via MiXCR and lists one record per CDR3 protein. The table includes around 380,000 distinct CDR3 sequences, roughly 4.8% detected once. The sequences come from whole blood, collected in connection with sensitization to the hapten diphenylcyclopropenone (DPC). The receptors here all came from a woman in her fifties or sixties with alopecia areata. Some clones in this sample may be carry-over from other donors' samples. CDR3s include the opening cysteine and the closing phenylalanine or tryptophan. Fields, in order: D gene, J gene, CDR3 length, clone size, V gene, CDR3 DNA, CDR3 protein. The D gene is left open where the match is weak. Clone size is given for some rows only: seen once, a few or many times, or a class if the clone is expanded.

NA TRBJ1-4 15 few TRBV2 TGTGCCAGCAAGGGATCGGTAGCAACTAATGAAAAACTGTTTTTT CASKGSVATNEKLFF
NA TRBJ2-3 12 many TRBV9 TGTGCCAGCAGCCCAGGTGGGGTCTACTTGGATTTT CASSPGGVYLDF
TRBD1 TRBJ1-2 14 many TRBV2 TGTGCCAGTGTACCGGGACAGGGGGCACGAGGCTACACCTTC CASVPGQGARGYTF
NA TRBJ2-3 16 many TRBV15 TGTGCCACCAGCGAGGGGACTTCTTTTAGCACAGATACGCAGTATTTT CATSEGTSFSTDTQYF
TRBD2 TRBJ2-3 15 many TRBV10-3 TGTGCCATCAGTGAGACTAGCGGGATCACAGATACGCAGTATTTT CAISETSGITDTQYF
NA TRBJ1-2 12 many TRBV2 TGTGCCAGCCAGGGGACTAACTATGGCTACACCTTC CASQGTNYGYTF
NA TRBJ2-7 12 many TRBV3-1 TGTGCCAGCAGCAACGAGGGCTACGAGCAGTACTTC CASSNEGYEQYF
NA TRBJ2-5 16 few TRBV19 TGTGCCAGTAGTATCGGTGGGCCGGGGGCCCAAGAGACCCAGTACTTC CASSIGGPGAQETQYF
NA TRBJ2-7 12 NA TRBV28 TGTGCCAGTCCCTCGGGGACCTACGAGCAGTACTTC CASPSGTYEQYF
TRBD1 TRBJ2-2 15 NA TRBV3-1 TGTGCCAGCAGTTACGACAGGGCGAACACCGGGGAGCTGTTTTTT CASSYDRANTGELFF
NA TRBJ1-3 15 NA TRBV6-5 TGTGCCAGCAGTCGAGGGGCTTCCTCTGGAAACACCATATATTTT CASSRGASSGNTIYF
TRBD2 TRBJ2-1 19 NA TRBV3-1 TGTGCCAGCAGCCACGGGCAGCGGGAGTCCAGTCTGAACTACAATGAGCAGTTCTTC CASSHGQRESSLNYNEQFF
NA TRBJ2-5 15 many TRBV18 TGTGCCAGCTCACCAGTCCGACAGTCTCAAGAGACCCAGTACTTC CASSPVRQSQETQYF
NA TRBJ1-5 14 NA TRBV20-1 TGCAGTGCTAGACTGGTGGGGGTAGACCAGCCCCAGCATTTT CSARLVGVDQPQHF
TRBD2 TRBJ2-1 17 few TRBV9 TGTGCCAGCAGCCCTCTTCCGGGACTAGAAGGGTACAATGAGCAGTTCTTC CASSPLPGLEGYNEQFF
NA TRBJ2-3 16 many TRBV18 TGTGCCAGCTCACCCGTCGAAGGCTCTAGCACAGATACGCAGTATTTT CASSPVEGSSTDTQYF
NA TRBJ1-5 15 many TRBV28 TGTGCCAGCACCCTAATGTCCCCCACAGTTCAGCCCCAGCATTTT CASTLMSPTVQPQHF
TRBD1 TRBJ2-5 14 NA TRBV6-1 TGTGCCAGCAGTGAAGACAGGGGGCCAGAGACCCAGTACTTC CASSEDRGPETQYF
NA TRBJ1-1 13 NA TRBV20-1 TGCAGTGCTAGATTATCAGGGCCCACTGAAGCTTTCTTT CSARLSGPTEAFF
NA TRBJ2-5 15 many TRBV5-1 TGCGCCAGCAGCTCCCCAGCGGAGGTCCAAGAGACCCAGTACTTC CASSSPAEVQETQYF
NA TRBJ2-7 16 many TRBV11-2 TGTGCCAGCAGCTTGGGCCCCGACAGGCTCGCCTACGAGCAGTACTTC CASSLGPDRLAYEQYF
NA TRBJ2-2 13 NA TRBV29-1 TGCAGCGTTGGGGACTCTAGGACCGGGGAGCTGTTTTTT CSVGDSRTGELFF
NA TRBJ2-1 13 many TRBV20-1 TGCAGTGCTTCGGGACGGGAGTACAATGAGCAGTTCTTC CSASGREYNEQFF
NA TRBJ1-1 13 many TRBV12-3/TRBV12-4 TGTGCCAGCAGTTTTGGAAAAGGGACTGAAGCTTTCTTT CASSFGKGTEAFF
NA TRBJ2-1 12 NA TRBV5-6 TGTGCCAGCAGCTTTCGAAGCCATGAGCAGTTCTTC CASSFRSHEQFF
NA TRBJ2-7 13 many TRBV6-1 TGTGCCAGCAGTGAAGAAAGGGCCTACGAGCAGTACTTC CASSEERAYEQYF
NA TRBJ1-2 12 few TRBV14 TGTGCCAGCAGCCAAGTCGAAAGGGGCTACACCTTC CASSQVERGYTF
NA TRBJ1-2 14 NA TRBV6-5 TGTGCCAGCAGTTACGGGACTAGCTTCTATGGCTACACCTTC CASSYGTSFYGYTF
TRBD2 TRBJ2-5 17 few TRBV5-6 TGTGCCAGCAGCTCGATTAGGCGGGGGGGCGTCCAAGAGACCCAGTACTTC CASSSIRRGGVQETQYF
NA TRBJ2-3 13 many TRBV29-1 TGCAGCGTTGAATTCCGAGTCACAGATACGCAGTATTTT CSVEFRVTDTQYF
NA TRBJ1-5 16 many TRBV7-8 TGTGCCAGCAGCTTAGGAGGGTTAAATAGCAATCAGCCCCAGCATTTT CASSLGGLNSNQPQHF
NA TRBJ1-1 15 NA TRBV5-5 TGTGCCAGCAGCTCGCTCCAAGTACAGGTCACTGAAGCTTTCTTT CASSSLQVQVTEAFF
NA TRBJ2-1 15 many TRBV10-3 TGTGCCATATGGGGGACGTCGGCACGCGGGAATGAGCAGTTCTTC CAIWGTSARGNEQFF
NA TRBJ2-7 13 NA TRBV20-1 TGCAGTGCTACGAGGGGGACGATCTACGAGCAGTACTTC CSATRGTIYEQYF
TRBD2 TRBJ2-4 19 many TRBV7-2 TGTGCCAGCAGCTATTTAGGACTAGCGGGGACCCTAGCCAAAAACATTCAGTACTTC CASSYLGLAGTLAKNIQYF
TRBD2 TRBJ2-5 14 many TRBV7-9 TGTGCCAGCAGCTTAAGCGGACTAGAAGAGACCCAGTACTTC CASSLSGLEETQYF
NA TRBJ2-1 11 few TRBV29-1 TGCAGCGTTGAGTTGGACTATGAGCAGTTCTTC CSVELDYEQFF
NA TRBJ2-3 14 many TRBV12-3/TRBV12-4 TGTGCCAGCAGTTCCTCGTTAGAGAGAGATACGCAGTATTTT CASSSSLERDTQYF
NA TRBJ1-6 17 many TRBV9 TGTGCCAGCAGCGTAGCTCACAGGGCCCTTGTGAATTCACCCCTCCACTTT CASSVAHRALVNSPLHF
TRBD1 TRBJ1-1 14 few TRBV6-5 TGTGCCAGCAGTCCCGGGACAGGATACACTGAAGCTTTCTTT CASSPGTGYTEAFF
TRBD1 TRBJ1-1 16 few TRBV10-1 TGCGCCAGCAGTGAGTCGAAAGGGACAGGGGGTACTGAAGCTTTCTTT CASSESKGTGGTEAFF
NA TRBJ2-7 15 NA TRBV6-5 TGTGCCAGCAGTTACGACTCATCCCCCTCCTACGAGCAGTACTTC CASSYDSSPSYEQYF
NA TRBJ1-1 15 few TRBV10-3 TGTGCCATCAGCCTAATGCAGGGGACGAACACTGAAGCTTTCTTT CAISLMQGTNTEAFF
NA TRBJ2-3 15 many TRBV5-1 TGCGCCAGCAGCTTGGACGGGGTTAGCTCAGATACGCAGTATTTT CASSLDGVSSDTQYF
NA TRBJ1-5 14 many TRBV20-1 TGCAGTGCTAGGCGGGGGGAGACCAATCAGCCCCAGCATTTT CSARRGETNQPQHF
TRBD2 TRBJ2-3 17 NA TRBV11-2 TGTGCCAGCAGCGGGGGATCTGGAGCGGGAGTTTCCGATACGCAGTATTTT CASSGGSGAGVSDTQYF
NA TRBJ2-6 17 many TRBV20-1 TGCAGTGCTAGAGGTAGGCGGACGGAAGATGGGGCCAACGTCCTGACTTTC CSARGRRTEDGANVLTF
TRBD1 TRBJ1-2 13 few TRBV6-1 TGTGCCAGCAGCCAGGACAGGGGGAATGGCTACACCTTC CASSQDRGNGYTF
TRBD2 TRBJ2-1 15 many TRBV20-1 TGCAGTGCTAGGGAGGGACTAGCGGTCAACAATGAGCAGTTCTTC CSAREGLAVNNEQFF
NA TRBJ2-1 15 NA TRBV11-1 TGTGCCAGCAGCCTATACCGGGACGCCGGAAAAGGGCAGTTCTTC CASSLYRDAGKGQFF
NA TRBJ2-7 12 many TRBV11-2 TGTGCCAGCAGCTCCTTAGACGAGGAGCAGTACTTC CASSSLDEEQYF
NA TRBJ2-3 16 few TRBV6-5 TGTGCCAGCAGTTACTCACAGGGTTCTAGCACAGATACGCAGTATTTT CASSYSQGSSTDTQYF